In this sample, the clone carrying this T cell receptor (beta chain) turned up a few times. What it binds is not known. The sample is drawn from a study of beta chain features in type 1 diabetes. The whole isolated RNA underwent reverse transcription, so sequencing captured expressed TCRB transcripts. The data were produced by immunoSEQ multiplex PCR, yet TCRdb's version contains in-frame clones alone and is incomplete. This table holds 900,000 or so clones, 15% to 20% found once. Study-level points and caveats: Highly expressing activated T cells could be over-counted with a cDNA template.

The CDR3 runs to 13 residues. Germline assignment: CDR1 SGHDT and CDR2 YYEEEE. The source is a woman under 30 in good health. This sequence joins TRBV5-6 and TRBJ2-5; D unresolved. The J call is doubtful: the DNA matches TRBJ2-7 better. Source material: naive CD4+ T cells from blood. Here the CDR3 reads CASSLGVFYEQYF. Here the CDR3 DNA reads TGTGCCAGCAGCTTGGGGGTCTTCTACGAGCAGTACTTC.